This T cell receptor (beta chain) came from a study of blood T cell repertoires in COVID-19. Study-wide context: Spain, Italy and the United States supplied samples that represented acute and convalescent COVID-19. The analysed material was cDNA or gDNA that came from T cells, B-cell-depleted T cells, or PBMCs.

In the source study's methods: It was from reference gene primer amplification that nucleated cell counts were estimated. The data were produced by immunoSEQ multiplex PCR, yet TCRdb's version contains in-frame clones alone and is incomplete. V and J calls and clone size are copied from that table; D and trimming were computed from the DNA. The sample has more than 35,000 clones; approximately 90% are singletons. The CDR3 is 12 amino acids. Trimming took off 7 bases at V and 4 bases at J, with 9 bases between the two ends. Sequenced: peripheral blood. The chain has TRBV12-3 or TRBV12-4 and TRBJ2-3; maybe TRBD1 (6 bases). The TCR was taken from a man in his sixties with active COVID-19. This chain's CDR3 is CASMGAADTQYF. CDR3 DNA: TGTGCCAGCATGGGGGCGGCAGATACGCAGTATTTT.